One sample yielded the 16 T cell receptor beta chains listed below, sequenced in a study of cytomegalovirus exposure and HLA in healthy donors. Data came from immunoSEQ multiplex PCR; TCRdb stores just in-frame clones and leaves some out. Of roughly 330,000 clones in the sample, roughly nine tenths were seen once. The material sequenced was PBMCs. These receptors all stem from a woman aged 25 to 45 in good health and CMV-seropositive.

CDR3 bases: TGTGCCAGCAGTTTGTCCGTTTTAGAGAACACTGAAGCTTTCTTT. It specifies CASSLSVLENTEAFF. The V call is TRBV27, the J call TRBJ1-1; D uncertain. V lost 3 bases to trimming and J lost 1 base, with 12 bases between them. The CDR3 runs to 15 residues. Germline V gene data show CDR1 as MNHEY and CDR2 as SMNVEV (reference sequence).

V gene TRBV5-1 combines with J gene TRBJ2-7; 9 nucleotides align to TRBD1. From germline, CDR1 is SGHRS and CDR2 YFSETQ. CDR3 length: 14 amino acids. Losses at the gene ends were 5 bases for V and 1 base for J; bases not matched to a gene: 4. Here the CDR3 reads CASSTGTGSYEQYF. The CDR3 bases are TGCGCCAGCAGTACCGGGACAGGGTCCTACGAGCAGTACTTC.

The gene calls are TRBV6-6 and TRBJ2-7, with D perhaps matching TRBD2 (6 bases). The ends were cut back, 0 bases at V and 5 bases at J, with 14 bases in the middle. The germline V gene has CDR1 MNHNY and CDR2 SVGAGI (reference sequence). The CDR3 is 15 amino acids. CDR3 sequence reads: CASSYSGGVSHEQYF. In DNA, the CDR3 is TGTGCCAGCAGTTACTCGGGGGGAGTTTCCCACGAGCAGTACTTC.

V is TRBV28 and J is TRBJ1-5; D gene uncertain. This CDR3 comprises 13 residues. V dropped 6 bases and J dropped 3 bases, with 9 bases sitting between them. The V gene's germline CDR1 is MDHEN and CDR2 SYDVKM. This CDR3 is CASRRSVNQPQHF. In nucleotides, the CDR3 is TGTGCCAGCAGGCGGTCAGTCAATCAGCCCCAGCATTTT.

To note about this clone: Other DNA sequences in this specimen translate into the identical CDR3. The chain's CDR3 is CASSYRNTEAFF. CDR3 nucleotides: TGTGCCAGCAGTTACCGGAACACTGAAGCTTTCTTT. The chain combines TRBV6-5 with TRBJ1-1, with D hard to call. The length of the CDR3 is 12 residues. V was shortened by 2 bases and J by 1 base, with 2 bases between the two germline ends. CDR1 and CDR2 (germline): MNHEY, SVGAGI.

The genes are TRBV9 and TRBJ1-1, with TRBD1 as a possible D gene (5 bases). The germline CDR1 and CDR2 sequences are SGDLS and YYNGEE. The CDR3 is 15 residues long. Trimming removed 0 bases at V and 0 bases at J, with 9 bases between. CDR3 amino acids: CASSVVTGMNTEAFF. In DNA form, the CDR3 reads TGTGCCAGCAGCGTAGTAACAGGCATGAACACTGAAGCTTTCTTT.

The chain has TRBV9 and TRBJ2-7, with a tentative D call TRBD2 (5 bases). Germline values: CDR1 SGDLS, CDR2 YYNGEE. The CDR3 sequence is 14 residues long. V was pared by 0 bases and J by 2 bases, with 9 bases between. Here the CDR3 reads CASSVAGTTYEQYF. In DNA, the CDR3 is TGTGCCAGCAGCGTAGCGGGAACCACCTACGAGCAGTACTTC.

The genes are TRBV7-9 and TRBJ2-4; 9 nucleotides agree with TRBD2. CDR3 length: 17 amino acids. Germline CDR1 is SEHNR and CDR2 is FQNEAQ (reference sequence). After removal of 2 bases from V and 1 base from J, the junction contained 6 bases not matched to a gene. The DNA for the CDR3 is TGTGCCAGCAGCTTACTCATAGCGGGAGCGGCCAAAAACATTCAGTACTTC. This translates into CASSLLIAGAAKNIQYF.

The gene calls are TRBV4-3 and TRBJ2-7; 12 bases match TRBD1. J lost 4 bases, V lost 0 bases, and 7 bases had no gene match. CDR1 is LGHNA and CDR2 is YSLEER in the germline V gene. This CDR3 spans 17 amino acids. Here the CDR3 reads CASSQEAPGQGAYEQYF. The CDR3 bases are TGCGCCAGCAGCCAAGAGGCACCGGGACAGGGGGCGTACGAGCAGTACTTC.

This chain links TRBV6-1 with TRBJ1-2, with D possibly being TRBD1 (5 bases). Trimming removed 1 base at V and 8 bases at J, with 8 bases between. Looked up from germline, CDR1 is MNHNS and CDR2 is SASEGT. The CDR3 consists of 12 residues. CDR3 sequence reads: CASSEGEGGYTF. The CDR3 region has the DNA TGTGCCAGCAGTGAAGGAGAGGGGGGCTACACCTTC.

The chain combines TRBV27 with TRBJ1-4; D remains unclear. Trimming shortened V by 9 bases and J by 4 bases, and 9 bases separated the two germline ends. The CDR3 consists of 12 residues. CDR1 and CDR2 from the germline V gene are MNHEY and SMNVEV (reference sequence). This CDR3 is CASGRLNEKLFF. CDR3 DNA sequence: TGTGCCAGTGGACGGCTTAATGAAAAACTGTTTTTT.

As for this clone: This may be a read error, as it is one base from a much larger clone. Within the sample, other DNA sequences also encode this same CDR3. The chain couples TRBV9 to TRBJ2-7; 9 positions match TRBD1. The V gene's germline CDR1 is SGDLS and CDR2 YYNGEE. This CDR3 region has 14 residues. Trimming removed 0 bases from V and 2 bases from J; junction bases left unmatched: 0. CDR3 sequence: CASSVGTGAYEQYF. The CDR3 DNA is TGTGCCAGCAGCGTAGGGACAGGGGCCTACGAGCAGTACTTC.

The gene calls are TRBV25-1 and TRBJ2-1; 10 nucleotides align to TRBD1. This CDR3 is built from 16 residues. Germline CDR1 reads MGHDK; CDR2 reads SYGVNS. V gave up 6 bases and J gave up 4 bases; unmatched junction bases: 9. The CDR3, as DNA: TGTGCCAGCAGCCCTCCGGGACAGGGGTGGTACAATGAGCAGTTCTTC. Translation gives CASSPPGQGWYNEQFF.

This clone was found a few times. The genes are TRBV6-6 and TRBJ1-1, with TRBD1 matching over 7 bases. Looked up from germline, CDR1 is MNHNY and CDR2 is SVGAGI (reference sequence). V was pared by 3 bases and J by 8 bases, with 3 bases of the junction left unmatched. The CDR3 loop spans 12 amino acids. The CDR3 here is CASSYLDREAFF. Here the CDR3 DNA reads TGTGCCAGCAGTTATTTGGACAGGGAAGCTTTCTTT.

The gene calls are TRBV5-4 and TRBJ2-2; 11 bases line up with TRBD1. V dropped 4 bases and J dropped 4; count of bases not matched to a gene: 6. CDR1 is SGHNT, CDR2 YYREEE, per germline (reference sequence). The CDR3 contains 16 residues. The CDR3 is CASSRTGGIVTGELFF. CDR3 in DNA: TGTGCCAGCAGCCGGACAGGGGGCATTGTCACCGGGGAGCTGTTTTTT.

The J gene is TRBJ2-7, the V gene TRBV6-1; no clear D. The CDR3 is made up of 12 amino acids. Trimming took off 2 bases at V and 6 bases at J, with 8 bases between the two ends. Looked up from germline, CDR1 is MNHNS and CDR2 is SASEGT. Written as DNA, the CDR3 is TGTGCCAGCAGTGAACTCTTTGGCGAGCAGTACTTC. This translates into CASSELFGEQYF.